This is a list of T cell receptor beta chains from one sample in a study of Ad26.COV2.S vaccination and SARS-CoV-2 variants. This table comes from immunoSEQ multiplex PCR, and its TCRdb copy is limited to in-frame clones, with some not included. The data hold some 350,000 clones, with 92% observed a single time. Sequenced material: peripheral blood, taken after recovery from COVID-19. These receptors originate from a human donor who had recovered from COVID-19. Both conserved end residues are part of each CDR3. The D gene is left open where the match is weak. Rows may omit the clone size; those that give it use once, few, many or a size class.

abundance	v_gene	j_gene	d_gene	CDR3aa	CDR3nt
NA	TRBV6-2/TRBV6-3	TRBJ2-6	NA	CASSYEGSGANVLTF	TGTGCCAGCAGTTATGAAGGCTCTGGGGCCAACGTCCTGACTTTC
NA	TRBV9	TRBJ2-5	NA	CASSVDRGSETQYF	TGTGCCAGCAGCGTAGATCGTGGGTCGGAGACCCAGTACTTC
NA	TRBV7-9	TRBJ1-2	TRBD1	CASSSPDRFTLYGYTF	TGTGCCAGCAGCTCTCCGGACAGGTTCACTCTCTATGGCTACACCTTC
few	TRBV20-1	TRBJ1-2	NA	CSASRQERDGYTF	TGCAGTGCTAGTCGCCAGGAGAGGGATGGCTACACCTTC
NA	TRBV18	TRBJ1-2	TRBD1	CASSPPGQNGYTF	TGTGCCAGCTCTCCCCCGGGACAGAACGGCTACACCTTC
NA	TRBV15	TRBJ1-6	TRBD1	CATSRGTGQGANSPLHF	TGTGCCACCAGCAGAGGAACGGGACAGGGGGCGAATTCACCCCTCCACTTT
NA	TRBV19	TRBJ1-2	TRBD1	CASSEQGWTNYGYTF	TGTGCCAGTAGTGAACAGGGGTGGACTAACTATGGCTACACCTTC
NA	TRBV19	TRBJ1-3	NA	CASSIGASGNTIYF	TGTGCCAGTAGTATTGGGGCCTCTGGAAACACCATATATTTT
NA	TRBV3-1/TRBV3-2	TRBJ1-1	NA	CASSPTGRAEAFF	TGTGCCAGCAGCCCGACCGGTAGGGCTGAAGCTTTCTTT
NA	TRBV5-1	TRBJ2-6	NA	CASSSSSGANVLTF	TGCGCCAGCAGCTCGTCCTCTGGGGCCAACGTCCTGACTTTC
NA	TRBV6-1	TRBJ1-5	NA	CASSEWAENQPQHF	TGTGCCAGCAGTGAATGGGCAGAAAATCAGCCCCAGCATTTT
NA	TRBV6-5	TRBJ1-2	NA	CASSYGGLLNYGYTF	TGTGCCAGCAGTTACGGGGGTCTCCTTAACTATGGCTACACCTTC
once	TRBV5-5	TRBJ2-2	TRBD1	CASSVDRSNTGELFF	TGTGCCAGCAGCGTGGACAGGTCGAACACCGGGGAGCTGTTTTTT
NA	TRBV11-1	TRBJ2-3	NA	CASSLGLDTQYF	TGTGCCAGCAGCTTAGGGTTAGATACGCAGTATTTT
NA	TRBV19	TRBJ1-1	TRBD1	CASKRDRNTEAFF	TGTGCCAGTAAAAGGGACAGGAACACTGAAGCTTTCTTT
once	TRBV24-1	TRBJ2-2	NA	CATSDAQVTGELFF	TGTGCCACCAGTGATGCACAGGTAACCGGGGAGCTGTTTTTT
NA	TRBV11-1	TRBJ2-4	TRBD1	CASSSGTENIQYF	TGTGCCAGCAGTTCCGGGACAGAAAACATTCAGTACTTC
once	TRBV6-6	TRBJ2-7	TRBD1	CASRSPTGAVYEQYF	TGTGCCAGCAGATCGCCGACAGGGGCGGTATACGAGCAGTACTTC
NA	TRBV7-9	TRBJ1-1	NA	CASSLPTANTEAFF	TGTGCCAGCAGCCTTCCGACAGCGAACACTGAAGCTTTCTTT
NA	TRBV4-3	TRBJ2-7	NA	CASSQYSGAPYEQYF	TGCGCCAGCAGCCAATACTCCGGGGCCCCCTACGAGCAGTACTTC
NA	TRBV5-1	TRBJ1-1	NA	CASSRLGPTEAFF	TGCGCCAGCAGCAGGCTGGGTCCCACTGAAGCTTTCTTT
once	TRBV9	TRBJ2-5	TRBD1	CASSVAGGGRGPETQYF	TGTGCCAGCAGCGTAGCTGGAGGGGGCAGGGGGCCAGAGACCCAGTACTTC
NA	TRBV4-3	TRBJ2-1	TRBD2	CASSQDWYAGGSYNEQFF	TGCGCCAGCAGCCAAGATTGGTATGCGGGGGGATCCTACAATGAGCAGTTCTTC
NA	TRBV7-6	TRBJ2-7	NA	CASSQRTESSYEQYF	TGTGCCAGCAGCCAAAGGACCGAGAGCTCCTACGAGCAGTACTTC
once	TRBV7-2	TRBJ2-1	TRBD2	CASSSRLAGEGEQFF	TGTGCCAGCAGCTCAAGACTAGCGGGGGAGGGCGAGCAGTTCTTC
NA	TRBV19	TRBJ2-7	TRBD1	CASSAAGTGGHEQYF	TGTGCCAGTAGTGCCGCCGGGACAGGGGGGCACGAGCAGTACTTC
few	TRBV5-1	TRBJ1-4	NA	CASSLRGEGEKLFF	TGCGCCAGCAGCCTGCGGGGCGAGGGTGAAAAACTGTTTTTT
NA	TRBV27	TRBJ2-5	NA	CASSLAPPGGVRQETQYF	TGTGCCAGCAGTTTGGCCCCCCCGGGTGGGGTCAGACAAGAGACCCAGTACTTC
NA	TRBV10-1	TRBJ2-7	NA	CASSALAGTDSETYEQYF	TGCGCCAGCAGTGCCTTAGCCGGGACGGACAGCGAGACCTACGAGCAGTACTTC
NA	TRBV25-1	TRBJ1-3	NA	CASSAAKSSGNTIYF	TGTGCCAGCAGTGCTGCAAAGAGCTCTGGAAACACCATATATTTT
few	TRBV11-2	TRBJ1-6	NA	CASTGASGFSDNSPLHF	TGTGCCAGCACAGGAGCCTCCGGGTTTTCGGATAATTCACCCCTCCACTTT
NA	TRBV6-5	TRBJ1-1	NA	CASSYRPGEAFF	TGTGCCAGCAGTTATCGACCGGGTGAAGCTTTCTTT
NA	TRBV2	TRBJ1-1	NA	CASSERRRNTEAFF	TGTGCCAGCAGTGAGCGGAGGAGGAACACTGAAGCTTTCTTT
NA	TRBV24-1	TRBJ1-6	NA	CATSDWAFSTPNYNSPLHF	TGTGCCACCAGTGATTGGGCGTTCTCCACACCTAATTATAATTCACCCCTCCACTTT
NA	TRBV4-2	TRBJ2-3	NA	CASSQDNRDYADTQYF	TGTGCCAGCAGCCAAGATAACAGGGATTATGCAGATACACAGTATTTT